Each of the 5 T cell receptor beta chains below was sequenced from the same sample in a study of Tregs in tolerant kidney transplant recipients (dated by TCRdb to about 2019). Receptor amplification or capture employed the immunoSEQ multiplex PCR assay. The source is immuneACCESS, and TCRdb retained only in-frame sequences with V and J called. Part of the clones is not carried over; for the studies checked, unresolved V genes explain less than half of this, and the remainder is unexplained. The record for this sample contains approximately 31,000 clones. About 8% of the sample is in the top ten clones. Read against the paper, the sample's time point label means: blood sample drawn before combined kidney and bone marrow transplant. This specimen consisted of CD8+ T cells from blood, obtained before the transplant. Source of these receptors: a human donor who received a combined kidney and bone marrow transplant.

In the case of this clone: The CDR3 end is not reached by the read, which stops 3 residues before it; the germline J gene fills it in. The chain links TRBV7-9 to TRBJ2-4, with D perhaps TRBD1 (5 bases). Germline values: CDR1 SEHNR, CDR2 FQNEAQ (reference sequence). The CDR3 sequence is 12 residues long. CDR3 residues: CASSLPGHDQYF. The sequenced part of the CDR3 DNA is TGTGCCAGCAGCTTACCCGGACACGAT.

The CDR3 spells CASSEGRVNYGYTF. The part of the CDR3 DNA that was read is TGTGCCAGCAGTGAAGGGAGGGTTAACTATGGC. V is TRBV2 and J is TRBJ1-2, with unresolved D. Read coverage stops 3 residues before the CDR3 terminus; the germline J gene supplies the remainder. Trimming left V 1 base short and J 1 base short, with 7 bases between. Germline CDR1 reads SNHLY; CDR2 reads FYNNEI. This CDR3 has 14 residues.

The DNA read from the CDR3 is TGTGCCAGCAGCACGAACAGGGGCTTCTACAATGAG. Protein sequence: CASSTNRGFYNE. The full CDR3 sequence reads CASSTNRGFYNEQFF. The chain combines TRBV7-9 with TRBJ2-1; TRBD1 matches 7 bases. Read sequence stops 3 residues before the CDR3 end, and the germline J gene provides the missing end. Germline values: CDR1 SEHNR, CDR2 FQNEAQ (reference sequence). The length of the CDR3 is 15 residues. Trimming at V came to 5 bases and at J to 3 bases, leaving 7 bases not matched to a gene.

As concerns this clone: The DNA ends 3 residues before the CDR3 does, and the rest of the CDR3 is filled in from the germline J gene. The chain recombines TRBV7-8 with TRBJ2-1, with 11 nucleotides matching TRBD2. The CDR3 has 17 residues. The germline CDR1 and CDR2 sequences are SGHVS and FQNEAQ. V shed 3 bases and J 4 bases; nucleotides not matched to a gene: 8. The CDR3 bases that were read are TGTGCCAGCAGCTTCATAGCGGGGGGGCCGCTTTACAATGAG. Residues: CASSFIAGGPLYNE. The CDR3, in full, reads CASSFIAGGPLYNEQFF. Filled out from reference TRBV7-8 and TRBJ2-1, the complete variable domain reads GAGVSQSPRYKVAKRGQDVALRCDPISGHVSLFWYQQALGQGPEFLTYFQNEAQLDKSGLPSDRFFAERPEGSVSTLKIQRTQQEDSAVYLCASSFIAGGPLYNEQFFGPGTRLTVL.

Details on this clone: The sequence runs out 3 residues before the end of the CDR3; the remainder is reconstructed from the germline J gene. The chain has TRBV29-1 and TRBJ2-2; perhaps TRBD1 as D (6 bases). The ends were cut back, 0 bases at V and 1 base at J, with 9 bases in the middle. Germline CDR1 reads SQVTM; CDR2 reads ANQGSEA. This CDR3 has 15 amino acids. The CDR3: CSVEEGALNTGELFF. The CDR3 bases that were read are TGCAGCGTTGAAGAGGGGGCATTGAACACCGGGGAG.